The present entry profiles one TCR beta chain with its context. Its specificity is not known. The donors were part of the validation cohort of roughly 130 subjects. That cohort was separate from the first cohort, which comprised about 670 subjects. The data were produced by immunoSEQ multiplex PCR, yet TCRdb's version contains in-frame clones alone and is incomplete. The sample gives a few hundred thousand clones, around nine tenths of which show up once; around 0.92% is in the top ten. This specimen belongs to a study of cytomegalovirus exposure and HLA in healthy donors. Study-level results: Under in vitro conditions, a few CMV-associated chains were confirmed as specific for CMV antigens. While the bulk of TCR sequences proved rare, some public TCRs turned up in many donors. Reports credit the classifier with highly specific, highly sensitive diagnosis of cytomegalovirus status.

Trimming took off 6 bases at V and 0 bases at J, with 14 bases between the two ends. The CDR3 consists of 14 residues. In germline, CDR1 is SQVTM, CDR2 ANQGSEA. The receptor comes from a woman between 18 and 30 years old in good health and CMV-seronegative. The chain carries TRBV29-1 and TRBJ1-1, with D uncertain. The specimen sequenced was PBMCs. The CDR3 sequence: CSVQSGNVNTEAFF. CDR3 bases: TGCAGCGTCCAGAGCGGGAACGTGAACACTGAAGCTTTCTTT.